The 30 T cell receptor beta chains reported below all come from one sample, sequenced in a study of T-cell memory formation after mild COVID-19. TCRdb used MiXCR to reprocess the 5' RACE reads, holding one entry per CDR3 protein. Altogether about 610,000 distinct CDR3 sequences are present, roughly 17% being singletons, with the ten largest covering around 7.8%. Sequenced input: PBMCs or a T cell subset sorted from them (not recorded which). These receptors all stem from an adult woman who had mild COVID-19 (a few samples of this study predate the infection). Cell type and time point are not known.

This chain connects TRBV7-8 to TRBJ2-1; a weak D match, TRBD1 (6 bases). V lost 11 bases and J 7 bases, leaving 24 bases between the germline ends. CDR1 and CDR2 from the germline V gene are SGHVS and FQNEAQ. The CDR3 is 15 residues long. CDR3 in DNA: TGTGCCTCAAGCTTATACCAGGGGCCTTTGAATGAGCAGTTCTTC. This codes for CASSLYQGPLNEQFF.

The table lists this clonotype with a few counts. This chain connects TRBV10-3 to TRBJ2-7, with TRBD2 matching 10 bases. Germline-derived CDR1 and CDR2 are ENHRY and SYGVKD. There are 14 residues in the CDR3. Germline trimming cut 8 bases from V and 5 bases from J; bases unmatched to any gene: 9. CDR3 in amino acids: CAIAGLAGAHEQYF. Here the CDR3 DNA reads TGTGCCATCGCGGGGCTAGCGGGGGCCCACGAGCAGTACTTC.

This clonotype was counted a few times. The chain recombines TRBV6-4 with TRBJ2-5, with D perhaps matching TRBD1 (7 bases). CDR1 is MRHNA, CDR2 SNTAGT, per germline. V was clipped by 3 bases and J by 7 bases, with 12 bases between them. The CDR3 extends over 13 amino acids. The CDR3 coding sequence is TGTGCCAGCAGTGAAGGGACAGCGGGGACCCAGTACTTC. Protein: CASSEGTAGTQYF.

The CDR3: CASNDFAYEQYF. Here the CDR3 DNA reads TGTGCCAGCAACGACTTCGCCTACGAGCAGTACTTC. This chain links TRBV6-6 with TRBJ2-7; no definite D call. Germline V gives CDR1 MNHNY, CDR2 SVGAGI (reference sequence). The CDR3 is 12 residues long. Trimming removed 7 bases from V and 2 bases from J, with 9 bases in between.

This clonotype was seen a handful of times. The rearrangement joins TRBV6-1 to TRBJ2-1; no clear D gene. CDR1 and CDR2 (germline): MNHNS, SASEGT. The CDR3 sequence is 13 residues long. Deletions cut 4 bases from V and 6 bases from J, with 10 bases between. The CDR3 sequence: CASSAWFGNEQFF. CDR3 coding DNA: TGTGCCAGCAGTGCCTGGTTTGGCAATGAGCAGTTCTTC.

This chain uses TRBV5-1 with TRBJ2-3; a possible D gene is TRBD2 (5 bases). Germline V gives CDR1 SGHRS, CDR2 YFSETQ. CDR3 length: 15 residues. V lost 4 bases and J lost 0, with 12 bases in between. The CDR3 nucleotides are TGCGCCAGCAGCCCCGAGGGCCTTAGCACAGATACGCAGTATTTT. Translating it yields CASSPEGLSTDTQYF.

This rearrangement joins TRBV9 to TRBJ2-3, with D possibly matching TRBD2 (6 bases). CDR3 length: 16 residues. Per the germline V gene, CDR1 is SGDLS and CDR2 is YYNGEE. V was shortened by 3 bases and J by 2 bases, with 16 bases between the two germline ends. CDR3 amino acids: CASSGIEGGDTDTQYF. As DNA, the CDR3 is TGTGCCAGCAGCGGCATCGAAGGCGGGGACACAGATACGCAGTATTTT.

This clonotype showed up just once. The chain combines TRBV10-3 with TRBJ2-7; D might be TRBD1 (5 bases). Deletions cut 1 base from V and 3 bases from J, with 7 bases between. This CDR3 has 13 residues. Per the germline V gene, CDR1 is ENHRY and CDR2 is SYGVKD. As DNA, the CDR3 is TGTGCCATCAGTGAGTGGCAGGGCTACGAGCAGTACTTC. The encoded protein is CAISEWQGYEQYF.

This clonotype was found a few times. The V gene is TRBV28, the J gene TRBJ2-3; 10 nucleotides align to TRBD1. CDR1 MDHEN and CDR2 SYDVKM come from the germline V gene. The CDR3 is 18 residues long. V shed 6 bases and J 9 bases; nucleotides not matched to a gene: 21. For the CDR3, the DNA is TGTGCCAGCAGCCTACGGCTGGACAGGGGGGGGTGGATGCGGACGCAGTATTTT. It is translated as CASSLRLDRGGWMRTQYF.

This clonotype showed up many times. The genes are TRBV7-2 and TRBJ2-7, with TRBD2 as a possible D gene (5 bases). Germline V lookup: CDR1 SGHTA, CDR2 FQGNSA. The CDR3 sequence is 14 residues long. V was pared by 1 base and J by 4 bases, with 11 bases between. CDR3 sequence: CASSLVGNEYEQYF. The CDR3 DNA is TGTGCCAGCAGCTTAGTCGGGAACGAATACGAGCAGTACTTC.

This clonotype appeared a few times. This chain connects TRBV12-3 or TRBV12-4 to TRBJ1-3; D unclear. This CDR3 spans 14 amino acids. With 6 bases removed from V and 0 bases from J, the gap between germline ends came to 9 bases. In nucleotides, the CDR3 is TGTGCCAGCAGGTTTACCCACTCTGGAAACACCATATATTTT. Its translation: CASRFTHSGNTIYF.

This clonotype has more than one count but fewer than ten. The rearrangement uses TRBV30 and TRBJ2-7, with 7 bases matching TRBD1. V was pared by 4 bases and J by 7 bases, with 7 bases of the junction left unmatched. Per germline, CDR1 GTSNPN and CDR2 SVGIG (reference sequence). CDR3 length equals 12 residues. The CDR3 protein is CAWMWDREEQYF. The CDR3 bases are TGTGCCTGGATGTGGGACAGAGAAGAGCAGTACTTC.

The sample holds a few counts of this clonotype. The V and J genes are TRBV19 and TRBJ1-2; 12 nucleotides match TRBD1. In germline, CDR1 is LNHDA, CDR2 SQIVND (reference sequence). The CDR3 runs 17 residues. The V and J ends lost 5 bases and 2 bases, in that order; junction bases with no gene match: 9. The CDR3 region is CASSSASGTGGNYGYTF. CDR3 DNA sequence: TGTGCCAGTAGTTCGGCATCCGGGACAGGGGGCAACTATGGCTACACCTTC.

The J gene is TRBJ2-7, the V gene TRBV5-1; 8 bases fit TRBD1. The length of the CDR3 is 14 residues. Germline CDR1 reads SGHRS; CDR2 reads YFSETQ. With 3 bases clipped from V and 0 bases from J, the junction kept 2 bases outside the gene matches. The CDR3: CASSWTGRSYEQYF. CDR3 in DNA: TGCGCCAGCAGCTGGACAGGGCGCTCCTACGAGCAGTACTTC. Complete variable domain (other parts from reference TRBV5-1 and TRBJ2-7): KAGVTQTPRYLIKTRGQQVTLSCSPISGHRSVSWYQQTPGQGLQFLFEYFSETQRNKGNFPGRFSGRQFSNSRSEMNVSTLELGDSALYLCASSWTGRSYEQYFGPGTRLTVT.

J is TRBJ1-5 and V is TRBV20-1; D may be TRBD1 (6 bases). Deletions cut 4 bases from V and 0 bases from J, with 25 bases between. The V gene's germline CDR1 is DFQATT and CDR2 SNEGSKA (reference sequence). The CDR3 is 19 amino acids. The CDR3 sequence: CSAMVAGEKGRYSNQPQHF. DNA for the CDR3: TGCAGTGCTATGGTAGCAGGGGAGAAGGGGAGGTATAGCAATCAGCCCCAGCATTTT.

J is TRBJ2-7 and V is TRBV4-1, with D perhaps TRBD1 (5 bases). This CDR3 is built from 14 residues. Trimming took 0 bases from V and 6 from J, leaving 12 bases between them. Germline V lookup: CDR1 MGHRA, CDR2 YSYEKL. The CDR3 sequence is CASSQELQASEQYF. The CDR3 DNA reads TGCGCCAGCAGCCAAGAGTTACAGGCGAGCGAGCAGTACTTC.

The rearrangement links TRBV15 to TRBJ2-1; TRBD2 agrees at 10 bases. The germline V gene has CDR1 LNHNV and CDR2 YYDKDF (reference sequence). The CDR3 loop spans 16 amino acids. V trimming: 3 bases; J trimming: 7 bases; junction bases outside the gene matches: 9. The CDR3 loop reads CATSSVLAGDPNEQFF. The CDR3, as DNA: TGTGCCACCAGCAGCGTGCTAGCGGGAGATCCAAATGAGCAGTTCTTC.

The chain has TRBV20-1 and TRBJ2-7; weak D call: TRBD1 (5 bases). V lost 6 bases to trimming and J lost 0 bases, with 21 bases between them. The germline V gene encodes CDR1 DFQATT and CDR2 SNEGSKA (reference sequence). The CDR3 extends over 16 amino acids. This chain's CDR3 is CSANYPQGASSYEQYF. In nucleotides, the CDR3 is TGCAGTGCAAACTACCCACAAGGGGCTTCCTCCTACGAGCAGTACTTC.

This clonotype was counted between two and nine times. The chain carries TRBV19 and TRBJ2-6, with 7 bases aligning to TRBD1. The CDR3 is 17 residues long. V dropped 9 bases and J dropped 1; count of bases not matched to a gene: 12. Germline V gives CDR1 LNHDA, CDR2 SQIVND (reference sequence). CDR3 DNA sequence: TGTGCCAGGAGAAAGAGGGGGCGCGTGTCTGGGGCCAACGTCCTGACTTTC. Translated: CARRKRGRVSGANVLTF. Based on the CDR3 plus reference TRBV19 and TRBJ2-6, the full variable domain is DGGITQSPKYLFRKEGQNVTLSCEQNLNHDAMYWYRQDPGQGLRLIYYSQIVNDFQKGDIAEGYSVSREKKESFPLTVTSAQKNPTAFYLCARRKRGRVSGANVLTFGAGSRLTVL.

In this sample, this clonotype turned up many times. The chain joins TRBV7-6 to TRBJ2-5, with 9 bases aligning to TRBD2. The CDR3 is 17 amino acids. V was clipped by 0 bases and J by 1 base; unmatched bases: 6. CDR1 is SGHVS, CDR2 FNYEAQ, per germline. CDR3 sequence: CASSLAGTSGSQETQYF. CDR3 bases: TGTGCCAGCAGCTTAGCCGGAACTAGCGGGTCCCAAGAGACCCAGTACTTC.

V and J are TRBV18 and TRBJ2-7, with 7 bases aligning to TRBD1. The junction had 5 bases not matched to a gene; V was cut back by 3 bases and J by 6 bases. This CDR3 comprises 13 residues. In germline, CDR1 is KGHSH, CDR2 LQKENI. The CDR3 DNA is TGTGCCAGCTCACCGGGACAGTTCGCCGAGCAGTACTTC. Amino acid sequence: CASSPGQFAEQYF.

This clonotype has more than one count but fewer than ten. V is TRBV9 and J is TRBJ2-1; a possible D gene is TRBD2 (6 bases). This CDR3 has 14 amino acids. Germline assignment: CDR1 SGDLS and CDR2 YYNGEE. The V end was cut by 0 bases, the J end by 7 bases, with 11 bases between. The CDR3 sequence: CASSVGLGFNEQFF. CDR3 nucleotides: TGTGCCAGCAGCGTAGGACTAGGCTTTAATGAGCAGTTCTTC. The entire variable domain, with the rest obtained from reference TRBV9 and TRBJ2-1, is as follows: DSGVTQTPKHLITATGQRVTLRCSPRSGDLSVYWYQQSLDQGLQFLIQYYNGEERAKGNILERFSAQQFPDLHSELNLSSLELGDSALYFCASSVGLGFNEQFFGPGTRLTVL.

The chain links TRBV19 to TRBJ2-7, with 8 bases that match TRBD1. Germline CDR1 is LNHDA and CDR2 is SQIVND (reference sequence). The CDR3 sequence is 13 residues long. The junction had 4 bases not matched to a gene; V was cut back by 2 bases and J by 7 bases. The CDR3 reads CASSIQGAEEQYF. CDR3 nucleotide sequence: TGTGCCAGTAGTATACAGGGGGCCGAAGAGCAGTACTTC.

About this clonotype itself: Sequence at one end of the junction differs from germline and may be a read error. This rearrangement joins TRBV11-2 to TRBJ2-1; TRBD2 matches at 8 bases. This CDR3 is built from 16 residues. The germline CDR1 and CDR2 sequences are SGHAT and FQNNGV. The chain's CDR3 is CAGSEIAGPSYNEQFF. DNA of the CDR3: TGTGCCGGCAGCGAGATAGCGGGGCCGTCCTACAATGAGCAGTTCTTC. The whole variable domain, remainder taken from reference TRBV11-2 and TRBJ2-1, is EAGVAQSPRYKIIEKRQSVAFWCNPISGHATLYWYQQILGQGPKLLIQFQNNGVVDDSQLPKDRFSAERLKGVDSTLKIQPAKLEDSAVYLCAGSEIAGPSYNEQFFGPGTRLTVL.

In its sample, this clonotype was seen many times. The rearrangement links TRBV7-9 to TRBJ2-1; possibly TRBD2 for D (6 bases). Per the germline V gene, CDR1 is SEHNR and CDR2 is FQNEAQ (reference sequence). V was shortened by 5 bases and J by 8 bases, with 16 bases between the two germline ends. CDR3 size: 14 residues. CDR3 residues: CASSPPGLSHEQFF. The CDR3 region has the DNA TGTGCCAGCAGCCCTCCGGGACTTAGCCATGAGCAGTTCTTC.

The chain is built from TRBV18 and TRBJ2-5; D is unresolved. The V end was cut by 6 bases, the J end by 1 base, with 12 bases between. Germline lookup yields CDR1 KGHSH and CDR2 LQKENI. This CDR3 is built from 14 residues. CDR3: CASSPDLLQETQYF. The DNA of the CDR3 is TGTGCCAGCTCCCCCGACCTGCTCCAAGAGACCCAGTACTTC.

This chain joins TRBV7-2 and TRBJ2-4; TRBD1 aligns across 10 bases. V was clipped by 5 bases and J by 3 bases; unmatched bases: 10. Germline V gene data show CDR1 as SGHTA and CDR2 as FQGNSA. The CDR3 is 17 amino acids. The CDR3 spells CASSARQGALGKNIQYF. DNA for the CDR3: TGTGCCAGCAGCGCCCGACAGGGGGCTCTGGGCAAAAACATTCAGTACTTC.

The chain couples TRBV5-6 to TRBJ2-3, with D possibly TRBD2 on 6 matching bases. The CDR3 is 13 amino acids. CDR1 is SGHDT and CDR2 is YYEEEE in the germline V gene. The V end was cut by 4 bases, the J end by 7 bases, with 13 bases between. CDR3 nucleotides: TGTGCCAGCAGCCTGGGCGGGGTCTATACGCAGTATTTT. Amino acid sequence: CASSLGGVYTQYF. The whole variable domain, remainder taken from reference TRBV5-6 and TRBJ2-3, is DAGVTQSPTHLIKTRGQQVTLRCSPKSGHDTVSWYQQALGQGPQFIFQYYEEEERQRGNFPDRFSGHQFPNYSSELNVNALLLGDSALYLCASSLGGVYTQYFGPGTRLTVL.

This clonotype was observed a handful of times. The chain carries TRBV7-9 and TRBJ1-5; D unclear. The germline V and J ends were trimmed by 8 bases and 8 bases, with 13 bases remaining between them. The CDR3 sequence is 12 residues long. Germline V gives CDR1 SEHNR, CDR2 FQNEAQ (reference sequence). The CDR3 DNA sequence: TGTGCCAGCTCCCAAGGGCCGGAGCCCCAGCATTTT. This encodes CASSQGPEPQHF.

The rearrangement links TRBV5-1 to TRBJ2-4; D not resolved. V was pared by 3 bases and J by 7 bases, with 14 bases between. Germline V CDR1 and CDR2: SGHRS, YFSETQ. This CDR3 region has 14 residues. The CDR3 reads CASSYILGSNIQYF. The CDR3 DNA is TGCGCCAGCAGCTATATATTAGGCTCGAACATTCAGTACTTC.